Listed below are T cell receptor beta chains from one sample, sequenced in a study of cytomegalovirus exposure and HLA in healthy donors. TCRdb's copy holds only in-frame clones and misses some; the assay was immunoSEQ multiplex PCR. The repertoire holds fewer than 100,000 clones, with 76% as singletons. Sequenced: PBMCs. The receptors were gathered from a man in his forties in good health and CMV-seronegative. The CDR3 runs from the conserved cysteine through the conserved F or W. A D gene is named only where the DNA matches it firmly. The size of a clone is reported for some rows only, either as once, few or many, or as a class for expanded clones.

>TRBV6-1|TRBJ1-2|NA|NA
TGTGCCAGCAGTGAAGCGTCTTCAGGGGCGTACTATGGCTACACCTTC
CASSEASSGAYYGYTF
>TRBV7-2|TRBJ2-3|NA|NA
TGTGCCAGCACCCCGCAAGACTATTCAGATAGGGATACGCAGTATTTT
CASTPQDYSDRDTQYF
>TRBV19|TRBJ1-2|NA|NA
TGTGCCAGTAGTATAGATCGCGCGGGAGTAGGGACCTATGGCTACACCTTC
CASSIDRAGVGTYGYTF
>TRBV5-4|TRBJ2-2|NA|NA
TGTGCCAGCAGCGGGGCCGGGACACGCACCGGGGAGCTGTTTTTT
CASSGAGTRTGELFF
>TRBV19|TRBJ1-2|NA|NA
TGTGCCAGTAGTATCCCCGGGGTTAGCGGCTACACCTTC
CASSIPGVSGYTF
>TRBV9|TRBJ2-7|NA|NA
TGTGCCAGCAGCCCGAATGACAACGAGCAGTACTTC
CASSPNDNEQYF
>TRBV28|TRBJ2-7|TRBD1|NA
TGTGCCAGCAGCACCCGGGGGACAGGGGATTACGAACAGTACTTC
CASSTRGTGDYEQYF
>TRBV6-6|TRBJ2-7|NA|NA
TGTGCCAGCAGTTACACCGAGAGACAGGCGCGCTACGAGCAGTACTTC
CASSYTERQARYEQYF
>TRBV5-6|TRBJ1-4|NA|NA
TGTGCCAGCCGCGTGACGGGGGAAGAAAAACTGTTTTTT
CASRVTGEEKLFF
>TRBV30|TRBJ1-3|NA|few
TGTGCCTGGAGTGGGACATTCAGAGACACCATATATTTT
CAWSGTFRDTIYF
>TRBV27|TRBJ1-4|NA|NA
TGTGCCAGCAGTTTATGGGCGGGCCCTAATGAAAAACTGTTTTTT
CASSLWAGPNEKLFF
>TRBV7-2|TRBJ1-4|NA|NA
TGTGCCAGCCGCAGGTCAGCCGGCATAAATGAAAAACTGTTTTTT
CASRRSAGINEKLFF
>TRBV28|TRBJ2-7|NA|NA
TGTGCCAGCACCCAACCGGGACTCAGGGACCTCTCCTACGAGCAGTACTTC
CASTQPGLRDLSYEQYF
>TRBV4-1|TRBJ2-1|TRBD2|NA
TGCGCCAGCAGCCAAGGGGCGGGAGATGTAGATGAGCAGTTCTTC
CASSQGAGDVDEQFF
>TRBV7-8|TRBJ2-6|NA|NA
TGTGCCAGCAGCTTTATAGGGGCGGCTGGGGCCAACGTCCTGACTTTC
CASSFIGAAGANVLTF
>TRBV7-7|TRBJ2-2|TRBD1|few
TGTGCCAGCAGCTTAGTTCCAGGGGGCCCCGGGGAGCTGTTTTTT
CASSLVPGGPGELFF
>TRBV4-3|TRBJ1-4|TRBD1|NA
TGCGCCAGCAGCCAGCACAGGGGGAGGAATGAAAAACTGTTTTTT
CASSQHRGRNEKLFF
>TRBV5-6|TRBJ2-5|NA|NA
TGTGCCAGCAGCTTGGGGCAGAAGCAAGAGACCCAGTACTTC
CASSLGQKQETQYF
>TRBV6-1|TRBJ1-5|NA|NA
TGTGCCAGCAGCGCAGCGGAGAGTCAGCCCCAGCATTTT
CASSAAESQPQHF
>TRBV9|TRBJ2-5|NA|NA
TGTGCCAGCAGCGGGGGGGGCTCAGAGACCCAGTACTTC
CASSGGGSETQYF
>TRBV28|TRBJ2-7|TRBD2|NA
TGTGCCAGCAGTTTGGGGACTAGAGACTACGAGCAGTACTTC
CASSLGTRDYEQYF
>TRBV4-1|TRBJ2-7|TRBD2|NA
TGCGCCAGCAGCAAACTAAAGACTAGCGGGAGTCCCTACGAGCAGTACTTC
CASSKLKTSGSPYEQYF
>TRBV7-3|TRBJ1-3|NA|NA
TGTGCCAGCAGCTCGGGCTCTGGAAACACCATATATTTT
CASSSGSGNTIYF